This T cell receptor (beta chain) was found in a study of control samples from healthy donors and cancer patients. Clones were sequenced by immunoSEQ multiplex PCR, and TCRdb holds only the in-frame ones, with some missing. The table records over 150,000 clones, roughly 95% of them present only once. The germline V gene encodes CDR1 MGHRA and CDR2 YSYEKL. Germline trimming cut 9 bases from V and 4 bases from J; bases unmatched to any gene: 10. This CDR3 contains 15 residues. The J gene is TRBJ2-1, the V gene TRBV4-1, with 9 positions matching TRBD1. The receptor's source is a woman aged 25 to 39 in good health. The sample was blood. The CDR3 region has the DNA TGCGCCAGTCGCCTGAGACAGGGGGTTTACAATGAGCAGTTCTTC. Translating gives CASRLRQGVYNEQFF.